The source of this T cell receptor beta chain is a study of shared clonotypes between healthy human individuals. On the study more broadly: CD8 memory received one plate per donor, CD8 naive two, CD4 memory three and CD4 naive three.

Every contributor of samples was a Caucasian grown-up residing in Nashville, Tennessee. Findings and caveats of the study: Deeper or shallower sequencing was expected to change how clonotypes are shared among donors.

In germline, CDR1 is KGHSH, CDR2 LQKENI. The V end lost 6 bases, the J end lost 4 bases, and 16 bases lay between the germline ends. The CDR3 totals 16 residues. Here immunoSEQ multiplex PCR was the method, and the copy in TCRdb shows in-frame clones only, minus some. The sample has a few million clones; over 85% are singletons. Comment on this clone: Antigen unknown.

Sample: naive CD4+ T cells sorted from blood. Subset specified: CD45RA+ positively selected. The receptor was derived from a man between 18 and 35 years old in good health. The chain employs TRBV18 and TRBJ1-6, with D possibly being TRBD1 (5 bases). In DNA form, the CDR3 reads TGTGCCAGCTCGCCCTGGGGGTCTTCTTATAATTCACCCCTCCACTTT. Its translation: CASSPWGSSYNSPLHF.